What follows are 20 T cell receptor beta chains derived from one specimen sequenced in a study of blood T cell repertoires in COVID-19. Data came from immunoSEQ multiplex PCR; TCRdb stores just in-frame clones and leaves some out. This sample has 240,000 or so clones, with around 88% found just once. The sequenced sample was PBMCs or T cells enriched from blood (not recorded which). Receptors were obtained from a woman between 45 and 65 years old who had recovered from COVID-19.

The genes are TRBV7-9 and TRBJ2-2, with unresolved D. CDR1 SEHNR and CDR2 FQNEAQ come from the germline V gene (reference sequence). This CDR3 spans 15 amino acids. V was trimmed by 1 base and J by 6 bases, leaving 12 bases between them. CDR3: CASSLVGRLAGELFF. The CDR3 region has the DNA TGTGCCAGCAGCTTAGTTGGCAGGTTAGCCGGGGAGCTGTTTTTT. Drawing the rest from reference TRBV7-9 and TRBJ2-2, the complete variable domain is DTGVSQNPRHKITKRGQNVTFRCDPISEHNRLYWYRQTLGQGPEFLTYFQNEAQLEKSRLLSDRFSAERPKGSFSTLEIQRTEQGDSAMYLCASSLVGRLAGELFFGEGSRLTVL.

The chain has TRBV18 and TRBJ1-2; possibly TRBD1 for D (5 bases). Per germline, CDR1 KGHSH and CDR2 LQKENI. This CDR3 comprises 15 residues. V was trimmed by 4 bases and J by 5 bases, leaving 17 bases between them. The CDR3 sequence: CASSQPGLGDYGYTF. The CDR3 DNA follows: TGTGCCAGCTCACAGCCGGGACTCGGCGATTATGGCTACACCTTC.

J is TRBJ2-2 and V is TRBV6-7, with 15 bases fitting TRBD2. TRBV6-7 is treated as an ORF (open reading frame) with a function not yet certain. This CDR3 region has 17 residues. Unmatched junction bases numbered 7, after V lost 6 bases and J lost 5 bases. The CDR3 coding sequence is TGTGCCAGCAGACTCAAGGGACTAGCGGGGGGAACCGGGGAGCTGTTTTTT. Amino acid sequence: CASRLKGLAGGTGELFF.

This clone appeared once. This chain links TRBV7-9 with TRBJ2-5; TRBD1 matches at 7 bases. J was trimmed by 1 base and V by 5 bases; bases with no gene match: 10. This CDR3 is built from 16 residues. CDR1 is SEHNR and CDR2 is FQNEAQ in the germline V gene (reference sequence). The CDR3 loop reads CASSHPVGTAQETQYF. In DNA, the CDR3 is TGTGCCAGCAGCCACCCTGTGGGGACAGCCCAAGAGACCCAGTACTTC. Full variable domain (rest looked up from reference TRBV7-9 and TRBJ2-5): DTGVSQNPRHKITKRGQNVTFRCDPISEHNRLYWYRQTLGQGPEFLTYFQNEAQLEKSRLLSDRFSAERPKGSFSTLEIQRTEQGDSAMYLCASSHPVGTAQETQYFGPGTRLLVL.

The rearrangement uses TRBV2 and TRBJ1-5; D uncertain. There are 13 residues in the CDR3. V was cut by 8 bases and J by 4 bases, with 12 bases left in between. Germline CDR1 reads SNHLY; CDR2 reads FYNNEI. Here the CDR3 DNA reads TGTGCCAGCGTCCGGGTGATGAATCAGCCCCAGCATTTT. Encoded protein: CASVRVMNQPQHF.

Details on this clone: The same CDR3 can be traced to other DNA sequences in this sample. The CDR3 sequence is CASRKDRDTGELFF. The CDR3 DNA reads as TGTGCCAGCAGGAAGGACAGGGACACCGGGGAGCTGTTTTTT. J is TRBJ2-2 and V is TRBV6-5; the match to TRBD1 covers 8 bases. Trimming removed 6 bases from V and 3 bases from J; junction bases left unmatched: 3. This CDR3 is built from 14 residues. Germline assignment: CDR1 MNHEY and CDR2 SVGAGI.

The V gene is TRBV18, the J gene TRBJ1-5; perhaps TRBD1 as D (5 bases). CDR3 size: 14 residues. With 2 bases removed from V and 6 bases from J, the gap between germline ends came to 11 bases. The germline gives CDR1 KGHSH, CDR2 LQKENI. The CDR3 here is CASSPEQVAQPQHF. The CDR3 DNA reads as TGTGCCAGCTCACCAGAACAGGTCGCTCAGCCCCAGCATTTT.

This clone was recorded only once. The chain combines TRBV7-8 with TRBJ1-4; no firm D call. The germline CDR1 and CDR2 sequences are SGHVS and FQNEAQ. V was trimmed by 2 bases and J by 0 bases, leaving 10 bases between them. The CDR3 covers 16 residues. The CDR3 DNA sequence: TGTGCCAGCAGCTTAAGAGGGTTCGCAACTAATGAAAAACTGTTTTTT. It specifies CASSLRGFATNEKLFF.

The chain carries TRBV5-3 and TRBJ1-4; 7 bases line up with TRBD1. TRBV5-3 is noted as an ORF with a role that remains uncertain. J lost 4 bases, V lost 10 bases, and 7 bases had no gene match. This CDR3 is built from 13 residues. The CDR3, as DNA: TGTGCCCCCAGGGGGGCGAATAATGAAAAACTGTTTTTT. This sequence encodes CAPRGANNEKLFF.

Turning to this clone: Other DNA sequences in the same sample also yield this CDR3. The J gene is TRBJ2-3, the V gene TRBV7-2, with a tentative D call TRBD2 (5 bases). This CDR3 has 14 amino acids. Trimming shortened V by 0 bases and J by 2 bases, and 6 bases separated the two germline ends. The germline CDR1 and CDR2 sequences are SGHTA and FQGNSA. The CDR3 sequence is CASSLAGATDTQYF. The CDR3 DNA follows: TGTGCCAGCAGCTTAGCGGGAGCCACAGATACGCAGTATTTT.

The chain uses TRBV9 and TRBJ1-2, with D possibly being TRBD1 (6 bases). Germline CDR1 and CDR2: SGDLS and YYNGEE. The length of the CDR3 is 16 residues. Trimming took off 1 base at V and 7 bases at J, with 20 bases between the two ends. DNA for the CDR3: TGTGCCAGCAGCGTAAACCCCACTATGGGGGCCGGTGGCTACACCTTC. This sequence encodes CASSVNPTMGAGGYTF.

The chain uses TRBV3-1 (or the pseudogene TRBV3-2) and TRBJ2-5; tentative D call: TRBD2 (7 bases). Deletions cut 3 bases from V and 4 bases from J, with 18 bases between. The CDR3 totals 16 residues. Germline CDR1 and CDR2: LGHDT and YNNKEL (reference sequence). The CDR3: CASSHGGGVWGETQYF. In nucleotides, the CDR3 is TGTGCCAGCAGCCACGGAGGGGGGGTCTGGGGAGAGACCCAGTACTTC.

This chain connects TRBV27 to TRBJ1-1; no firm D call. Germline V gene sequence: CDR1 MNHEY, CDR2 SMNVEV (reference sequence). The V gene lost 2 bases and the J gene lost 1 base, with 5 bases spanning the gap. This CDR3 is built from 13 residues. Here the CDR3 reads CASSLTKNTEAFF. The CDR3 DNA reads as TGTGCCAGCAGTTTAACAAAGAACACTGAAGCTTTCTTT.

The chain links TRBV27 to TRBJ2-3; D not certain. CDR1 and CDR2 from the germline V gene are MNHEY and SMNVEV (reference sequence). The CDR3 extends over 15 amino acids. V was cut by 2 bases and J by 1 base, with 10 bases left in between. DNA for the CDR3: TGTGCCAGCAGTTTAACGACTTACCGCACAGATACGCAGTATTTT. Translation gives CASSLTTYRTDTQYF.

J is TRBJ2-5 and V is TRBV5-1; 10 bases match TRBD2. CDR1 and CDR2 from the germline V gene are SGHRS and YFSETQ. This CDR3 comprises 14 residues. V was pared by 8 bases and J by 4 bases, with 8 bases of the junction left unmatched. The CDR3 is CASVPGLARETQYF. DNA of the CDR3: TGCGCCAGTGTACCGGGACTAGCGCGAGAGACCCAGTACTTC. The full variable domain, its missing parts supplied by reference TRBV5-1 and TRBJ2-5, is KAGVTQTPRYLIKTRGQQVTLSCSPISGHRSVSWYQQTPGQGLQFLFEYFSETQRNKGNFPGRFSGRQFSNSRSEMNVSTLELGDSALYLCASVPGLARETQYFGPGTRLLVL.

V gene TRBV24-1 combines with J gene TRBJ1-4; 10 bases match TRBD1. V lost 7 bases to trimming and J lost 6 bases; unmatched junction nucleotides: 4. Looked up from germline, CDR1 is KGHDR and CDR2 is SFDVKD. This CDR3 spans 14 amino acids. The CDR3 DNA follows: TGTGCCACCAGAGGACAGGGGGTGGATGAAAAACTGTTTTTT. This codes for CATRGQGVDEKLFF.

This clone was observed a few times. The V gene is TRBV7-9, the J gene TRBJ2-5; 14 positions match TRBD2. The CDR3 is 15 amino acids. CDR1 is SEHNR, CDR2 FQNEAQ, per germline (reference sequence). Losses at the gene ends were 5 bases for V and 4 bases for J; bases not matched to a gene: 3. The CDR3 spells CASSRGLAGAETQYF. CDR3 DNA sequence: TGTGCCAGCAGCCGGGGACTAGCGGGGGCAGAGACCCAGTACTTC.

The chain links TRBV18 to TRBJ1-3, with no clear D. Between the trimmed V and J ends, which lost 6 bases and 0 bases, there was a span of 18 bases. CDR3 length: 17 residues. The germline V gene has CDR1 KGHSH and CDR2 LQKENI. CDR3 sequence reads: CASSQEGSSRSGNTIYF. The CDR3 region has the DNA TGTGCCAGCTCCCAGGAAGGTTCCTCTCGCTCTGGAAACACCATATATTTT. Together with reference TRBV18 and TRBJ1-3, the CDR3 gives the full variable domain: NAGVMQNPRHLVRRRGQEARLRCSPMKGHSHVYWYRQLPEEGLKFMVYLQKENIIDESGMPKERFSAEFPKEGPSILRIQQVVRGDSAAYFCASSQEGSSRSGNTIYFGEGSWLTVV.

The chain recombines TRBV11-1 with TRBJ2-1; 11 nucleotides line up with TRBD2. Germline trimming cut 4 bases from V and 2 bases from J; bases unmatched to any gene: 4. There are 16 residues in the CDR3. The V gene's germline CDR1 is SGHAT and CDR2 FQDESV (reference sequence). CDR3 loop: CASSSRLAGTYNEQFF. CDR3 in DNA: TGTGCCAGCAGCTCACGACTAGCGGGGACCTACAATGAGCAGTTCTTC.

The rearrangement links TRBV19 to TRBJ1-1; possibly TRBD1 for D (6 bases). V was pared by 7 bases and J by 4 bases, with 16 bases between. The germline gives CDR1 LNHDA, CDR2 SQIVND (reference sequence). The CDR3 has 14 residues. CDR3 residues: CASTPRLGATEAFF. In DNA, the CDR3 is TGTGCCAGTACCCCGAGGTTGGGGGCCACTGAAGCTTTCTTT.